These 14 T cell receptor beta chains originate from one sample sequenced in a study of blood T cell repertoires in COVID-19 (dated by TCRdb to the early 2020s). Library creation used the immunoSEQ multiplex PCR assay. The table was pulled from immuneACCESS by TCRdb, which kept in-frame rearrangements only. Such tables lose some clones; where checked, under half of the loss comes from unresolved V genes, and the rest has no known cause. The sample records fewer than 200,000 clones, under 85% of which are singletons. About 1.2% of the sample is in the top ten clones. The sequencing sample was made of peripheral blood. These receptor sequences come from a man between 60 and 75 years old who had recovered from COVID-19.

The V and J genes are TRBV6-6 and TRBJ1-5; 9 bases line up with TRBD1. This CDR3 has 15 residues. V shed 6 bases and J 5 bases; nucleotides not matched to a gene: 8. Germline V gene lookup returns CDR1 MNHNY and CDR2 SVGAGI (reference sequence). In DNA, the CDR3 is TGTGCCAGCAGCAGTATCGGGACAGGGTATCAGCCCCAGCATTTT. This sequence encodes CASSSIGTGYQPQHF.

The rearrangement uses TRBV5-1 and TRBJ1-1; TRBD1 agrees at 7 bases. The junction had 14 bases not matched to a gene; V was cut back by 2 bases and J by 4 bases. The CDR3 extends over 17 amino acids. CDR1 SGHRS and CDR2 YFSETQ come from the germline V gene. This CDR3 reads CASSFPGTQQGSTEAFF. The CDR3 DNA reads TGCGCCAGCAGCTTCCCCGGGACACAACAGGGGAGCACTGAAGCTTTCTTT.

The rearrangement links TRBV10-3 to TRBJ1-1; the match to TRBD1 covers 8 bases. Germline CDR1 ENHRY, CDR2 SYGVKD. The CDR3 extends over 16 amino acids. V dropped 2 bases and J dropped 4; count of bases not matched to a gene: 9. The CDR3 reads CAISEGGAGGVTEAFF. In DNA, the CDR3 is TGTGCCATCAGTGAGGGGGGGGCAGGGGGCGTCACTGAAGCTTTCTTT.

The chain uses TRBV5-6 and TRBJ1-2; D not certain. The germline V gene encodes CDR1 SGHDT and CDR2 YYEEEE. Trimming pared 1 base from V and 5 bases from J, leaving 15 bases between. This CDR3 spans 15 amino acids. This CDR3 reads CASSLWRTPFYGYTF. The DNA of the CDR3 is TGTGCCAGCAGCTTGTGGAGGACCCCCTTTTATGGCTACACCTTC. Full variable domain (remainder filled in from reference TRBV5-6 and TRBJ1-2): DAGVTQSPTHLIKTRGQQVTLRCSPKSGHDTVSWYQQALGQGPQFIFQYYEEEERQRGNFPDRFSGHQFPNYSSELNVNALLLGDSALYLCASSLWRTPFYGYTFGSGTRLTVV.

The gene calls are TRBV12-3 or TRBV12-4 and TRBJ2-7; D is ambiguous. The CDR3 sequence is 12 residues long. Trimming removed 10 bases from V and 0 bases from J, with 10 bases in between. CDR3 in amino acids: CAIRSYSYEQYF. The CDR3 nucleotides are TGTGCCATCCGTAGTTACTCCTACGAGCAGTACTTC.

This chain links TRBV30 with TRBJ1-4; 8 bases are a match to TRBD1. This CDR3 has 12 amino acids. The germline gives CDR1 GTSNPN, CDR2 SVGIG (reference sequence). After removal of 8 bases from V and 5 bases from J, the junction contained 4 bases not matched to a gene. In DNA form, the CDR3 reads TGTGCCAGCGGACAGGGAAATGAAAAACTGTTTTTT. Residues: CASGQGNEKLFF.

The V and J genes are TRBV2 and TRBJ1-1; D is possibly TRBD1 (5 bases). The CDR3 length is 16 residues. V lost 7 bases and J 3 bases, leaving 21 bases between the germline ends. CDR1 and CDR2 (germline): SNHLY, FYNNEI. This chain's CDR3 is CASKQESRVDDTEAFF. The CDR3 DNA sequence: TGTGCCAGCAAACAGGAAAGTAGGGTCGATGACACTGAAGCTTTCTTT.

The J gene is TRBJ1-1, the V gene TRBV20-1; D is unclear. Germline lookup yields CDR1 DFQATT and CDR2 SNEGSKA (reference sequence). CDR3 length: 10 amino acids. Trimming stripped 2 bases from V and 11 bases from J, with 9 bases between. The CDR3 reads CSARSGRAFF. The CDR3 DNA reads as TGCAGTGCTAGATCGGGGAGGGCTTTCTTT.

This chain uses TRBV30 with TRBJ1-2; D uncertain. The CDR3 extends over 12 amino acids. V lost 0 bases to trimming and J lost 5 bases, with 7 bases between them. CDR1 and CDR2 (germline): GTSNPN, SVGIG (reference sequence). This CDR3 reads CAWSVRNYGYTF. CDR3 coding DNA: TGTGCCTGGAGTGTCAGAAATTATGGCTACACCTTC.

The chain is built from TRBV19 and TRBJ1-5, with TRBD1 as a possible D gene (5 bases). V was pared by 3 bases and J by 6 bases, with 12 bases between. The CDR3 contains 14 residues. Looked up from germline, CDR1 is LNHDA and CDR2 is SQIVND (reference sequence). The CDR3 DNA follows: TGTGCCAGTAGTATTCGGCAGGGTGTTCAGCCCCAGCATTTT. Amino acid sequence: CASSIRQGVQPQHF.

The chain recombines TRBV24-1 with TRBJ2-3; TRBD2 is a possible D gene (6 bases). Trimming removed 9 bases at V and 0 bases at J, with 6 bases between. CDR3 size: 12 residues. Per germline, CDR1 KGHDR and CDR2 SFDVKD. CDR3 loop: CATGTSTDTQYF. CDR3 DNA sequence: TGTGCCACCGGGACTAGCACAGATACGCAGTATTTT.

V is TRBV7-2 and J is TRBJ2-7; 7 nucleotides line up with TRBD2. Germline loops: CDR1 SGHTA, CDR2 FQGNSA. V lost 5 bases to trimming and J lost 0 bases; unmatched junction nucleotides: 1. The length of the CDR3 is 13 residues. CDR3 protein: CASSRGDSYEQYF. The CDR3 nucleotides read TGTGCCAGCAGCCGGGGGGACTCCTACGAGCAGTACTTC.

This chain uses TRBV6-5 with TRBJ1-4, with TRBD1 matching 8 bases. The CDR3 has 15 amino acids. Germline V gives CDR1 MNHEY, CDR2 SVGAGI. Trimming cost V 0 bases and J 3 bases; bases outside gene matches: 0. In DNA form, the CDR3 reads TGTGCCAGCAGTTACTCACAGGGGGCTAATGAAAAACTGTTTTTT. This encodes CASSYSQGANEKLFF.

The chain is built from TRBV2 and TRBJ1-2; TRBD1 matches 7 bases. With V trimmed by 6 bases and J by 8 bases, 9 bases remained unmatched. The germline gives CDR1 SNHLY, CDR2 FYNNEI. This CDR3 is built from 13 residues. CDR3 loop: CASRGDRAEGYTF. The CDR3 nucleotides are TGTGCCAGCAGGGGCGACAGGGCCGAAGGCTACACCTTC. Filled out from reference TRBV2 and TRBJ1-2, the complete variable domain reads EPEVTQTPSHQVTQMGQEVILRCVPISNHLYFYWYRQILGQKVEFLVSFYNNEISEKSEIFDDQFSVERPDGSNFTLKIRSTKLEDSAMYFCASRGDRAEGYTFGSGTRLTVV.